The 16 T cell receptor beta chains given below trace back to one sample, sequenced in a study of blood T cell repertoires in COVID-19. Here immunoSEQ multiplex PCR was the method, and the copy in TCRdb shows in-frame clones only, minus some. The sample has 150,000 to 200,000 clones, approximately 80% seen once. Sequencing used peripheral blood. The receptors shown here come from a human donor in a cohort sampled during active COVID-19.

The CDR3 protein is CASSSGSDQPQHF. The DNA of the CDR3 is TGTGCCAGTAGTTCGGGGAGCGATCAGCCCCAGCATTTT. J is TRBJ1-5 and V is TRBV19; no definite D call. V was shortened by 5 bases and J by 5 bases, with 10 bases between the two germline ends. CDR1 LNHDA and CDR2 SQIVND come from the germline V gene (reference sequence). The CDR3 is 13 residues long.

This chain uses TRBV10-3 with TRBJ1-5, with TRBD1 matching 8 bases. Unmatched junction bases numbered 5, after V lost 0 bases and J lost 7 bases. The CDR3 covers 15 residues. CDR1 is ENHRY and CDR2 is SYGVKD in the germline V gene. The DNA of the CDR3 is TGTGCCATCAGTGAGTCCGACAGGGGAGGACAGCCCCAGCATTTT. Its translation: CAISESDRGGQPQHF.

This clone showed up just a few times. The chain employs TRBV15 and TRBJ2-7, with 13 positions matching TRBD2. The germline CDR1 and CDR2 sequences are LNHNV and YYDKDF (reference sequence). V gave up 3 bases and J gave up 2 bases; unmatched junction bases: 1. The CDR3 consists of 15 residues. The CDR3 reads CATSSGLAGAYEQYF. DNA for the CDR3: TGTGCCACCAGCAGTGGACTAGCGGGAGCCTACGAGCAGTACTTC.

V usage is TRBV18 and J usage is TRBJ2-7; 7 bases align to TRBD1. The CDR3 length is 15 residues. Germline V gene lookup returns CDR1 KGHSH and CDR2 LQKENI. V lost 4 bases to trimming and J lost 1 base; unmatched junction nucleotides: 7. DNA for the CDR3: TGTGCCAGCTCACTAAGGCCAGGGGGATCCTACGAGCAGTACTTC. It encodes CASSLRPGGSYEQYF.

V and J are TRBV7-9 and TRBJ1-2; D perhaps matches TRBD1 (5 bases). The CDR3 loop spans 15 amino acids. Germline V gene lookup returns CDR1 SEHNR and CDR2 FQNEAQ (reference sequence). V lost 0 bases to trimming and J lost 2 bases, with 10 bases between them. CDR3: CASSLAGGLNYGYTF. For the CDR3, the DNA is TGTGCCAGCAGCTTAGCCGGGGGATTAAACTATGGCTACACCTTC.

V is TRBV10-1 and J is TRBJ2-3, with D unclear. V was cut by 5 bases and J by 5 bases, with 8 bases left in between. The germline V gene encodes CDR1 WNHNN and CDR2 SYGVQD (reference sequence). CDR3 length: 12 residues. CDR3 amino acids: CASSRGQDTQYF. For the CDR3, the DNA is TGCGCCAGCAGTCGAGGTCAAGATACGCAGTATTTT.

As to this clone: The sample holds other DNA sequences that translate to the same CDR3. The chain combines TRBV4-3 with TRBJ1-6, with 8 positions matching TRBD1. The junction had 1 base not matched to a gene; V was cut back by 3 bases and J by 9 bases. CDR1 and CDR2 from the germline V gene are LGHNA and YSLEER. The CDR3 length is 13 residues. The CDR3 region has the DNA TGCGCCAGCAGCCAGGACAGGGTTTCACCCCTCCACTTT. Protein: CASSQDRVSPLHF.

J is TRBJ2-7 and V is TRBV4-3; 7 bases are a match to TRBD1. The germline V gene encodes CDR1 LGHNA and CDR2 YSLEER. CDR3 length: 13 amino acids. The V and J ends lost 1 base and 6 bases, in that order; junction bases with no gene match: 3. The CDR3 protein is CASSQGQGSEQYF. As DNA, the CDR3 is TGCGCCAGCAGCCAAGGACAGGGTAGCGAGCAGTACTTC.

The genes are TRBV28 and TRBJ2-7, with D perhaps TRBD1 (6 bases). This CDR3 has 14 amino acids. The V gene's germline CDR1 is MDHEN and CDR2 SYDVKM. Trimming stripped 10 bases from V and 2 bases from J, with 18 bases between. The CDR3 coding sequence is TGTGCCACCTCGAAGACAGGTTCCGCCTACGAGCAGTACTTC. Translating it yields CATSKTGSAYEQYF. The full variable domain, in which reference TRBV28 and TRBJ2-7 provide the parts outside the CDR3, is DVKVTQSSRYLVKRTGEKVFLECVQDMDHENMFWYRQDPGLGLRLIYFSYDVKMKEKGDIPEGYSVSREKKERFSLILESASTNQTSMYLCATSKTGSAYEQYFGPGTRLTVT.

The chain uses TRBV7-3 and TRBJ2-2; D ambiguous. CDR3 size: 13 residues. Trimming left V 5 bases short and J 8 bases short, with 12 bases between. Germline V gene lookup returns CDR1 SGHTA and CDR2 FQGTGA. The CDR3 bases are TGTGCCAGCAGCACCTCGGGTTTTGGGGAGCTGTTTTTT. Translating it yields CASSTSGFGELFF.

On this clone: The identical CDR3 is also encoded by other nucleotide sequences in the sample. The CDR3 DNA follows: TGTGCCAGCAGCCAAAGCGGTTCCTACGAGCAGTACTTC. This codes for CASSQSGSYEQYF. The chain recombines TRBV3-1 (or the pseudogene TRBV3-2) with TRBJ2-7; D perhaps matches TRBD2 (5 bases). Germline V lookup: CDR1 LGHDT, CDR2 YNNKEL (reference sequence). The CDR3 is made up of 13 amino acids. V was trimmed by 2 bases and J by 1 base, leaving 6 bases between them.

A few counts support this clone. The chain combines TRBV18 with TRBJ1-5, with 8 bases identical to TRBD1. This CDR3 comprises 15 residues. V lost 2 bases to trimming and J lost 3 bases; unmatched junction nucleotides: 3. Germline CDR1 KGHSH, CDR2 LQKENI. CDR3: CASSPRTGNNQPQHF. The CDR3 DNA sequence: TGTGCCAGCTCACCAAGGACAGGGAACAATCAGCCCCAGCATTTT.

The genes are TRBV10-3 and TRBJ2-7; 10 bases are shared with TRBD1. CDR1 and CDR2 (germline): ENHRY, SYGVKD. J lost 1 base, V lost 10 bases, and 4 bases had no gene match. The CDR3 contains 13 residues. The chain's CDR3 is CATGTGESYEQYF. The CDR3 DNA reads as TGTGCCACCGGGACAGGGGAGTCCTACGAGCAGTACTTC.

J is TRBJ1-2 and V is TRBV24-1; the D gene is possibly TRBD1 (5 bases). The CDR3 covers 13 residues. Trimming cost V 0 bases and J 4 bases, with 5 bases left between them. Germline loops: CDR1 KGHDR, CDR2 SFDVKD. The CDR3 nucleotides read TGTGCCACCAGTGATTTGGACAGCTATGGCTACACCTTC. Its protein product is CATSDLDSYGYTF.

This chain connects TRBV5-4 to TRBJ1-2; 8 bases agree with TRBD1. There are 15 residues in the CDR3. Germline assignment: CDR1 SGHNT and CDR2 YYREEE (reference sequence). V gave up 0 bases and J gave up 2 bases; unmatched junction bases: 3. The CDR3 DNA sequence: TGTGCCAGCAGCTTGGTGGACAGGGCCAACTATGGCTACACCTTC. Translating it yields CASSLVDRANYGYTF. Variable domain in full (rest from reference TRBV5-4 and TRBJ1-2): ETGVTQSPTHLIKTRGQQVTLRCSSQSGHNTVSWYQQALGQGPQFIFQYYREEENGRGNFPPRFSGLQFPNYSSELNVNALELDDSALYLCASSLVDRANYGYTFGSGTRLTVV.

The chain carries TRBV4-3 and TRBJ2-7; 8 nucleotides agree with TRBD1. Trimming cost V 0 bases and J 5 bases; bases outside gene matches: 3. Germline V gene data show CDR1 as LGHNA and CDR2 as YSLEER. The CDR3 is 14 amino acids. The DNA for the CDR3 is TGCGCCAGCAGCCAAGATTCAGGGGGCAACGAGCAGTACTTC. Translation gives CASSQDSGGNEQYF.